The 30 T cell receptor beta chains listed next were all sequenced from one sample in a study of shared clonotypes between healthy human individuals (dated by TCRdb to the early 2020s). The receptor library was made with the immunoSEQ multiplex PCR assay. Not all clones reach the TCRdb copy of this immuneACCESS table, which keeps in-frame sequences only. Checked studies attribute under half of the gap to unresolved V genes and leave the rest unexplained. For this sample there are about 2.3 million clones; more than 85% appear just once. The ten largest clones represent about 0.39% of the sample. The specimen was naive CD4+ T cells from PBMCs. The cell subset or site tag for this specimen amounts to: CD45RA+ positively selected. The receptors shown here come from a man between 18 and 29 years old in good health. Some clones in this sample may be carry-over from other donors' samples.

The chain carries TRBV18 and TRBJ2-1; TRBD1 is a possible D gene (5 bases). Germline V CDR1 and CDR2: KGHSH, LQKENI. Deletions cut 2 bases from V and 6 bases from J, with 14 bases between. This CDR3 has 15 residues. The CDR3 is CASSPAGKMGNEQFF. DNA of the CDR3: TGTGCCAGCTCACCAGCAGGGAAAATGGGCAATGAGCAGTTCTTC.

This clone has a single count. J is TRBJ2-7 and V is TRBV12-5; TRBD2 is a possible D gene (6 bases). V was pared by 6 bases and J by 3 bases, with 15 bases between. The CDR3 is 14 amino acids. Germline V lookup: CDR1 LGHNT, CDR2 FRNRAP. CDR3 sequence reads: CASGRGVGGYEQYF. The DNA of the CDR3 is TGTGCTAGTGGCCGTGGGGTGGGGGGCTACGAGCAGTACTTC.

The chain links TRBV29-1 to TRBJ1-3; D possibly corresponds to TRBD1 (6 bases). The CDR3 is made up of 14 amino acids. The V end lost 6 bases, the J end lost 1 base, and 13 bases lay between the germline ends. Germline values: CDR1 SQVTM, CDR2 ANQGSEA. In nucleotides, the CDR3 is TGCAGCGTCGTCGTTCAGGGGTCTGGAAACACCATATATTTT. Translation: CSVVVQGSGNTIYF. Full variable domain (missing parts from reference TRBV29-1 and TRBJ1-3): SAVISQKPSRDICQRGTSLTIQCQVDSQVTMMFWYRQQPGQSLTLIATANQGSEATYESGFVIDKFPISRPNLTFSTLTVSNMSPEDSSIYLCSVVVQGSGNTIYFGEGSWLTVV.

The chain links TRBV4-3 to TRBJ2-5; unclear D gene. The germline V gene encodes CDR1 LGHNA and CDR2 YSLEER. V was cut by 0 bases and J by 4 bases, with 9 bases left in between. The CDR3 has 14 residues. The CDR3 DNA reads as TGCGCCAGCAGCCAAGATTACAGTGCAGAGACCCAGTACTTC. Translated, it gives CASSQDYSAETQYF.

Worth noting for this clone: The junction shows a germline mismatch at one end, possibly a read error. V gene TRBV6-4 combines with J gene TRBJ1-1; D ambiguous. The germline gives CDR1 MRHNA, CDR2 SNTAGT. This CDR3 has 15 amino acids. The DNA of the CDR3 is TGTGCCAGCAGTGACTCGGGTGGCCGGAACGCTGAAGCTTTCTTT. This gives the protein CASSDSGGRNAEAFF.

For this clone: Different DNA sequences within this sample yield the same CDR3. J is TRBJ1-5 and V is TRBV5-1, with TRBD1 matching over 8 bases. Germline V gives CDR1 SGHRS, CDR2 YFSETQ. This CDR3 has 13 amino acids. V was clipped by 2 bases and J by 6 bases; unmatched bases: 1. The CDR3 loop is CASSLGTGQPQHF. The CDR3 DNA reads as TGCGCCAGCAGCTTAGGGACAGGTCAGCCCCAGCATTTT. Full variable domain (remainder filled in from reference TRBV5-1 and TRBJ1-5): KAGVTQTPRYLIKTRGQQVTLSCSPISGHRSVSWYQQTPGQGLQFLFEYFSETQRNKGNFPGRFSGRQFSNSRSEMNVSTLELGDSALYLCASSLGTGQPQHFGDGTRLSIL.

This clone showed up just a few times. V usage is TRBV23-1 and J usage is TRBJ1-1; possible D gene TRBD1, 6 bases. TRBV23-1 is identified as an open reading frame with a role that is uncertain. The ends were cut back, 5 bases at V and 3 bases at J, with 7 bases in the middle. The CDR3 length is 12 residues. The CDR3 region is CASSGGYTEAFF. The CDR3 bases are TGCGCCAGCAGTGGGGGCTACACTGAAGCTTTCTTT.

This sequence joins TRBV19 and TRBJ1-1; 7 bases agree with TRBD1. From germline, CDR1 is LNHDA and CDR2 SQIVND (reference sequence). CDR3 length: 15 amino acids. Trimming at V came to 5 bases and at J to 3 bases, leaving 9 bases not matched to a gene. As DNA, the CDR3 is TGTGCCAGTAGTTTCGACAGGGTTTCTTACACTGAAGCTTTCTTT. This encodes CASSFDRVSYTEAFF. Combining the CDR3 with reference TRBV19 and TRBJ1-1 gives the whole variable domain DGGITQSPKYLFRKEGQNVTLSCEQNLNHDAMYWYRQDPGQGLRLIYYSQIVNDFQKGDIAEGYSVSREKKESFPLTVTSAQKNPTAFYLCASSFDRVSYTEAFFGQGTRLTVV.

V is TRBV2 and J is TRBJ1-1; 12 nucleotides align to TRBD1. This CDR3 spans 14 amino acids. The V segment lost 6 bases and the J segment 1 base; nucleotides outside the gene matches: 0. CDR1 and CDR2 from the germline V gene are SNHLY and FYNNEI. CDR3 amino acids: CASRGQGANTEAFF. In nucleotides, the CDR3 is TGTGCCAGCAGGGGACAGGGGGCGAACACTGAAGCTTTCTTT.

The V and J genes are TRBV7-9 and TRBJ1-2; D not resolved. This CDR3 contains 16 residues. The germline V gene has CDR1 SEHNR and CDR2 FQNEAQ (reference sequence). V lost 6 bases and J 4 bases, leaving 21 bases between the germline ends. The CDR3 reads CASSNDFQRVVYGYTF. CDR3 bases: TGTGCCAGCAGTAACGACTTCCAGAGGGTTGTCTATGGCTACACCTTC.

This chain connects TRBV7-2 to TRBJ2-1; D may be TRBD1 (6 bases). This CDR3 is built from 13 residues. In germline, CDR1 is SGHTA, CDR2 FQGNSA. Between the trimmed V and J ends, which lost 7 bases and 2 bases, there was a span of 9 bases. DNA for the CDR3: TGTGCCAGCAAACGGACAGCCTACAATGAGCAGTTCTTC. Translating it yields CASKRTAYNEQFF.

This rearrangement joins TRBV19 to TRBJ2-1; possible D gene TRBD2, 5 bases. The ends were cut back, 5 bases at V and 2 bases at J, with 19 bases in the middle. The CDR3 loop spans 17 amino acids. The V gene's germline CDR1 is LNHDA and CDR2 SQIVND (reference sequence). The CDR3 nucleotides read TGTGCCAGTAGTGGCGGCGGGTGGCAGGCCCCCTACAATGAGCAGTTCTTC. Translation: CASSGGGWQAPYNEQFF.

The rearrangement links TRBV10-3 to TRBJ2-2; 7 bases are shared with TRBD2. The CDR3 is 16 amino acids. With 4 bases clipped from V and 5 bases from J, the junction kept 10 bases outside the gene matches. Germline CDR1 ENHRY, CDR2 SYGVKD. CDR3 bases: TGTGCCATCAGTGTCAGTCGCGGGAGACGGACCGGGGAGCTGTTTTTT. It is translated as CAISVSRGRRTGELFF.

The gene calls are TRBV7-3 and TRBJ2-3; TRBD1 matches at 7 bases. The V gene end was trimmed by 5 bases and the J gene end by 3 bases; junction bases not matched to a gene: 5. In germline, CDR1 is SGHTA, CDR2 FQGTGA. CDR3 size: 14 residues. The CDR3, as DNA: TGTGCCAGCAGCCCAGACAGGGTAACAGATACGCAGTATTTT. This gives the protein CASSPDRVTDTQYF.

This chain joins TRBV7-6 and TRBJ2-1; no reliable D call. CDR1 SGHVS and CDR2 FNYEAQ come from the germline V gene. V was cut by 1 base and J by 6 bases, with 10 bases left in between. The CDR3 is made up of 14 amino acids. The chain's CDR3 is CASSLGQSGNEQFF. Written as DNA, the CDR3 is TGTGCCAGCAGCTTAGGGCAATCGGGCAATGAGCAGTTCTTC.

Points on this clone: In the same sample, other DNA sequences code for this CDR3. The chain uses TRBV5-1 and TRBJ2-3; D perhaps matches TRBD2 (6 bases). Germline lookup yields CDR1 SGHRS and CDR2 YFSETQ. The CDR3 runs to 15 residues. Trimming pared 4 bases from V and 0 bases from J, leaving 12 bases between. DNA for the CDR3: TGCGCCAGCAGCCCGGACGGGACTAGCACAGATACGCAGTATTTT. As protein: CASSPDGTSTDTQYF.

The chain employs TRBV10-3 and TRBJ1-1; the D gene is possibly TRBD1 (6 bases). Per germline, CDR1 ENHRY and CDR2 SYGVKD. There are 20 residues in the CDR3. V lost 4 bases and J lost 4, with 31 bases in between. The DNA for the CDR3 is TGTGCCATCAGTGGGCGCCGGGGGCTGGTGGGGGCAAAATCCGGCACTGAAGCTTTCTTT. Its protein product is CAISGRRGLVGAKSGTEAFF.

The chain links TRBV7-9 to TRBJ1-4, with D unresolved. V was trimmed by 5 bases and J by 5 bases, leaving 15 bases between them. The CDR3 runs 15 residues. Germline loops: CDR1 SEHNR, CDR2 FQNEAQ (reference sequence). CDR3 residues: CASSPFRDRNEKLFF. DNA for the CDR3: TGTGCCAGCAGCCCCTTCCGGGATAGGAATGAAAAACTGTTTTTT.

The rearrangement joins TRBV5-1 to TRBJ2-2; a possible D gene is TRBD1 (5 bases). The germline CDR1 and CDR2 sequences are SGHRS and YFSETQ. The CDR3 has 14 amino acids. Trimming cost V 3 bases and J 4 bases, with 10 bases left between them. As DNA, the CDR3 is TGCGCCAGCAGCTCCCTAGACAGCACCGGGGAGCTGTTTTTT. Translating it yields CASSSLDSTGELFF.

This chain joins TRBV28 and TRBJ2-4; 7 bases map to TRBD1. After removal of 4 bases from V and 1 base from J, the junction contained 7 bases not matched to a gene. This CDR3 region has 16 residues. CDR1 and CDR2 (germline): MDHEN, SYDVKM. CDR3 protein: CASSSTGRTAKNIQYF. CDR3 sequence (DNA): TGTGCCAGCAGTTCGACAGGGCGGACGGCCAAAAACATTCAGTACTTC. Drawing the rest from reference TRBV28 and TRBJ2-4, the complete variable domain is DVKVTQSSRYLVKRTGEKVFLECVQDMDHENMFWYRQDPGLGLRLIYFSYDVKMKEKGDIPEGYSVSREKKERFSLILESASTNQTSMYLCASSSTGRTAKNIQYFGAGTRLSVL.

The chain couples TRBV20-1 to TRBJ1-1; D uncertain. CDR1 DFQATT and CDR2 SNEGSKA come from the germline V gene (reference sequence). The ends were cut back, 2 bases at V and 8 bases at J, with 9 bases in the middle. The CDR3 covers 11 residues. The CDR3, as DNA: TGCAGTGCTAGACATGGAAAAGAAGCTTTCTTT. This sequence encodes CSARHGKEAFF.

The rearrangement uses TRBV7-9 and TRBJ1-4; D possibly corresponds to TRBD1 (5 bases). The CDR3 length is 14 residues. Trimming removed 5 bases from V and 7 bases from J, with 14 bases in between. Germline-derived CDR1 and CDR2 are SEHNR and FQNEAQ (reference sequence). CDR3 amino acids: CASSPGTTSEKLFF. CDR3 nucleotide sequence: TGTGCCAGCAGCCCGGGGACGACCAGTGAAAAACTGTTTTTT.

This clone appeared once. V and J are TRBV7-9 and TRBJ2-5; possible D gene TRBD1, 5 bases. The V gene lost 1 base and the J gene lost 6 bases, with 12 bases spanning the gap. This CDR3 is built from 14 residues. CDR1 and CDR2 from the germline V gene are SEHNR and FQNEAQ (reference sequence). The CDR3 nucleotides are TGTGCCAGCAGCTTAGGGGGCTTGGGAAAGACCCAGTACTTC. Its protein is CASSLGGLGKTQYF.

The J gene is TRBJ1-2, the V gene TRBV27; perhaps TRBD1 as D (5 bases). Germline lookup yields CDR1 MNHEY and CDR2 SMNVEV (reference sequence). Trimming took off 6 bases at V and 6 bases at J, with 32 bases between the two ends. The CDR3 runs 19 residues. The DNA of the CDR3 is TGTGCCAGCAGGCAGAAATACCGACCCGGCCGGCTGGGGGTGGATGGCTACACCTTC. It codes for CASRQKYRPGRLGVDGYTF.

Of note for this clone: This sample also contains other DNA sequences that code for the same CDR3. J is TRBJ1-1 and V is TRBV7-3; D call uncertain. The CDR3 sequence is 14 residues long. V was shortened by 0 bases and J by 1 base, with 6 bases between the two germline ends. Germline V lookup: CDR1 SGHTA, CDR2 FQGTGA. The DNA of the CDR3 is TGTGCCAGCAGCTTAACCCCCGGGAACACTGAAGCTTTCTTT. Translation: CASSLTPGNTEAFF.

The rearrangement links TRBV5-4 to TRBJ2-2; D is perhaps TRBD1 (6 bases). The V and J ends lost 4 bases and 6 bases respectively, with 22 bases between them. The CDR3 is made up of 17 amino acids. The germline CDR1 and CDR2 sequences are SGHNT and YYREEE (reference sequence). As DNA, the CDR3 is TGTGCCAGCAGCCAAGTTATACAGGGTAGAGGGGCCGGGGAGCTGTTTTTT. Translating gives CASSQVIQGRGAGELFF.

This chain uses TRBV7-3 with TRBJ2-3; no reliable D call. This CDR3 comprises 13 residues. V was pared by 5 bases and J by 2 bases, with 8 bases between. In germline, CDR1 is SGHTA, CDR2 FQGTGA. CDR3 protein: CASSRGFTDTQYF. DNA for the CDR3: TGTGCCAGCAGCCGCGGCTTCACAGATACGCAGTATTTT.

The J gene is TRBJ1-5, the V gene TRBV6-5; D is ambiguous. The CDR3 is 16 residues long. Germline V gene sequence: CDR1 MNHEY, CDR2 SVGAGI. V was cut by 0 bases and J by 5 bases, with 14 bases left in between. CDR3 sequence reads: CASSYSNPLTYQPQHF. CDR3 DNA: TGTGCCAGCAGTTACTCGAATCCCCTAACCTATCAGCCCCAGCATTTT.

The CDR3 DNA reads TGTGCCAGCAGCCGACAGGTCACCTACGAGCAGTACTTC. Residues: CASSRQVTYEQYF. This chain connects TRBV14 to TRBJ2-7; TRBD1 is a possible D gene (6 bases). The germline CDR1 and CDR2 sequences are SGHDN and FVKESK. Trimming took off 4 bases at V and 2 bases at J, with 9 bases between the two ends. CDR3 length equals 13 residues.

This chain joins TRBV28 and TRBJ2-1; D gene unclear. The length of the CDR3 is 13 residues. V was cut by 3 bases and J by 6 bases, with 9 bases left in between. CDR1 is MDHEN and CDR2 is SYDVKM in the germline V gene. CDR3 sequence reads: CASSFSKLNEQFF. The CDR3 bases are TGTGCCAGCAGTTTCTCTAAGCTCAATGAGCAGTTCTTC.